This T cell receptor (beta chain) was sequenced during a study of OX40 agonist ivuxolimab in advanced cancers. Across the study: Partial responses were seen in three patients, one with hepatocellular carcinoma and two with cutaneous melanoma. Study observations and caveats: Clonal expansion was among the lowest in partial responders at 0.1-3.0 mg/kg, especially CD8+.

Profiling relied on immunoSEQ multiplex PCR, and the TCRdb table lists in-frame clones only, not all of them. Among fewer than 55,000 clones listed, approximately 90% were seen once. Between the trimmed V and J ends, which lost 5 bases and 4 bases, there was a span of 15 bases. Germline V gives CDR1 SEHNR, CDR2 FQNEAQ (reference sequence). This CDR3 has 14 amino acids. A word on this clone: Antigen: not known.

The chain joins TRBV7-9 to TRBJ2-7; D might be TRBD2 (6 bases). The sample consisted of CD4+ or CD8+ T cells sorted from blood, taken in a trial of the OX40 agonist ivuxolimab. The clonotype originates from an adult with an advanced solid tumor such as melanoma, head and neck, liver or kidney cancer. CDR3 amino acids: CASSTIAAGYEQYF. The CDR3 nucleotides read TGTGCCAGCAGCACCATAGCGGCCGGGTACGAGCAGTACTTC.